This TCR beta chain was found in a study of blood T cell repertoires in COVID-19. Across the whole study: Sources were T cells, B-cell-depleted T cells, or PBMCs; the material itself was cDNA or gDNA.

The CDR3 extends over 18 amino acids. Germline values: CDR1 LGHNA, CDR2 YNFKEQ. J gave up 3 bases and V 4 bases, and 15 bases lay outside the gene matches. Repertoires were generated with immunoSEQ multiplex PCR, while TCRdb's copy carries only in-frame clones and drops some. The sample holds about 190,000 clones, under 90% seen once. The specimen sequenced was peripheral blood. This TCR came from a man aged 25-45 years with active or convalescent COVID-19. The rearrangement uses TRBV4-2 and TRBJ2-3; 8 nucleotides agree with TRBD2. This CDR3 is CASSPSPGGITSTDTQYF. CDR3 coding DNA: TGTGCCAGCAGCCCCTCACCGGGAGGGATAACGTCAACAGATACGCAGTATTTT.